Below, 20 T cell receptor beta chains from the same sample are listed, as sequenced in a study of CXCR3-negative and CXCR3-positive naive CD8 T cells. Preparation of TRB cDNA libraries relied on 5' RACE carrying UMI labels. TCRdb re-called the 5' RACE reads and gives one entry per CDR3 protein, without DNA. The listing records approximately 88,000 distinct CDR3 sequences. The sample taken for sequencing was naive CXCR3- CD8+ T cells from blood. The subset: CD45RO-CCR7+CD27+CD95- naive CD8+ T cells lacking CXCR3 (TNR3-). These receptors were obtained from a human donor in good health. Some clones in this sample may be carry-over from other donors' samples.

The V gene is TRBV5-6, the J gene TRBJ2-7; TCRdb returns TRBD1, unconfirmable since there is no DNA. From germline, CDR1 is SGHDT and CDR2 YYEEEE. The CDR3 is made up of 14 amino acids. The chain's CDR3 is CASSSRGLHYEQYF.

V is TRBV6-6 and J is TRBJ2-7; TCRdb's D call of TRBD1 is untestable without DNA. The CDR3 loop spans 12 amino acids. Per the germline V gene, CDR1 is MNHNY and CDR2 is SVGAGI (reference sequence). This CDR3 reads CATLNTGAEQYF.

The chain employs TRBV30 and TRBJ2-1. The CDR3 length is 14 residues. Per germline, CDR1 GTSNPN and CDR2 SVGIG (reference sequence). CDR3 loop: CAWSVGVAYNEQFF.

V gene TRBV6-5 combines with J gene TRBJ2-1; TCRdb indicates TRBD1, and absent DNA this call remains unverified. The germline gives CDR1 MNHEY, CDR2 SVGAGI. The CDR3 is 15 residues long. CDR3 region: CASSYLGQPYNEQFF.

V usage is TRBV4-3 and J usage is TRBJ2-7; TCRdb returns TRBD1, unconfirmable since there is no DNA. There are 16 residues in the CDR3. Per germline, CDR1 LGHNA and CDR2 YSLEER. CDR3 residues: CASSQAWEIGAREQYF.

The gene calls are TRBV2 and TRBJ1-2. CDR1 is SNHLY and CDR2 is FYNNEI in the germline V gene. CDR3 length: 13 residues. The CDR3 sequence is CASSEGAADGYTF.

The rearrangement links TRBV7-9 to TRBJ2-4; TCRdb calls TRBD1, which cannot be checked without DNA. The CDR3 covers 13 residues. Per the germline V gene, CDR1 is SEHNR and CDR2 is FQNEAQ (reference sequence). The CDR3 sequence: CASSLEDRVPQYF.

The rearrangement links TRBV14 to TRBJ2-5; TCRdb picks TRBD1, but there is no DNA to check that call. Germline CDR1 reads SGHDN; CDR2 reads FVKESK. The CDR3 sequence is 14 residues long. Here the CDR3 reads CASSPTGPQETQYF.

The chain recombines TRBV4-2 with TRBJ2-7; TCRdb designates TRBD1, a call that cannot be tested without DNA. This CDR3 is 14 amino acids long. Germline-derived CDR1 and CDR2 are LGHNA and YNFKEQ. The CDR3 sequence is CASSLPAGQYEQYF.

The CDR3 spells CASSLSLVVSISRTDTQYF. The gene calls are TRBV7-9 and TRBJ2-3. This CDR3 comprises 19 residues. Germline V CDR1 and CDR2: SEHNR, FQNEAQ (reference sequence).

The gene calls are TRBV7-3 and TRBJ2-5; with no DNA, the TCRdb D assignment of TRBD2 cannot be verified. Germline CDR1 is SGHTA and CDR2 is FQGTGA. This CDR3 comprises 16 residues. CDR3 loop: CASSLSSGGALETQYF.

This sequence joins TRBV6-2 or TRBV6-3 and TRBJ1-1. This CDR3 has 17 residues. The germline V gene has CDR1 MNHEY and CDR2 SVGEGT. The chain's CDR3 is CASSPIGVVRQNTEAFF.

The gene calls are TRBV7-8 and TRBJ2-7; absent DNA, TCRdb's TRBD1 call cannot be checked. The CDR3 is 13 amino acids. Germline CDR1 SGHVS, CDR2 FQNEAQ. The CDR3 region is CASAGIRSYEQYF.

J is TRBJ2-7 and V is TRBV7-9; TCRdb designates TRBD1, a call that cannot be tested without DNA. The CDR3 is made up of 14 amino acids. The germline gives CDR1 SEHNR, CDR2 FQNEAQ (reference sequence). The CDR3 loop reads CASRQSDRGDEQYF. Together with reference TRBV7-9 and TRBJ2-7, the CDR3 gives the full variable domain: DTGVSQNPRHKITKRGQNVTFRCDPISEHNRLYWYRQTLGQGPEFLTYFQNEAQLEKSRLLSDRFSAERPKGSFSTLEIQRTEQGDSAMYLCASRQSDRGDEQYFGPGTRLTVT.

V and J are TRBV12-3 or TRBV12-4 and TRBJ2-5. The CDR3 is 14 amino acids. The CDR3 sequence: CASSLDSYQETQYF.

The chain carries TRBV3-1 and TRBJ2-1; with no DNA, the TCRdb D assignment of TRBD2 cannot be verified. The CDR3 contains 15 residues. CDR1 is LGHDT, CDR2 YNNKEL, per germline (reference sequence). The CDR3 protein is CASSQGLAPDNEQFF.

The CDR3 loop is CASGLGGVTYNEQFF. This chain links TRBV2 with TRBJ2-1; without DNA, the TCRdb call of TRBD1 cannot be checked. The CDR3 has 15 residues. Germline V gives CDR1 SNHLY, CDR2 FYNNEI. Together with reference TRBV2 and TRBJ2-1, the CDR3 gives the full variable domain: EPEVTQTPSHQVTQMGQEVILRCVPISNHLYFYWYRQILGQKVEFLVSFYNNEISEKSEIFDDQFSVERPDGSNFTLKIRSTKLEDSAMYFCASGLGGVTYNEQFFGPGTRLTVL.

V is TRBV7-9 and J is TRBJ1-1. Germline CDR1 and CDR2: SEHNR and FQNEAQ (reference sequence). The CDR3 has 14 residues. This CDR3 is CASSANSMNTEAFF.

The chain recombines TRBV7-9 with TRBJ2-7; absent DNA, TCRdb's TRBD1 call cannot be checked. CDR1 and CDR2 (germline): SEHNR, FQNEAQ (reference sequence). This CDR3 region has 13 residues. The CDR3 loop reads CASSPRQTYEQYF. Combining the CDR3 with reference TRBV7-9 and TRBJ2-7 gives the whole variable domain DTGVSQNPRHKITKRGQNVTFRCDPISEHNRLYWYRQTLGQGPEFLTYFQNEAQLEKSRLLSDRFSAERPKGSFSTLEIQRTEQGDSAMYLCASSPRQTYEQYFGPGTRLTVT.

The chain employs TRBV15 and TRBJ2-5; TCRdb reports TRBD1, a call that lacks DNA to check it against. This CDR3 is built from 15 residues. Germline V gene sequence: CDR1 LNHNV, CDR2 YYDKDF (reference sequence). The CDR3: CATSRKGRTQETQYF. Full variable domain (remainder filled in from reference TRBV15 and TRBJ2-5): DAMVIQNPRYQVTQFGKPVTLSCSQTLNHNVMYWYQQKSSQAPKLLFHYYDKDFNNEADTPDNFQSRRPNTSFCFLDIRSPGLGDTAMYLCATSRKGRTQETQYFGPGTRLLVL.